The 7 T cell receptor beta chains listed next were all sequenced from one sample in a study of OX40 agonist ivuxolimab in advanced cancers. The assay was immunoSEQ multiplex PCR, and TCRdb's table has in-frame clones only and misses some. The sample shows about 15,000 clones, 80% to 90% of them seen only once. The source material was CD4+ or CD8+ T cells sorted from blood, sampled in a trial of the OX40 agonist ivuxolimab. The receptors here all came from an adult with an advanced solid tumor such as melanoma, head and neck, liver or kidney cancer.

The chain uses TRBV12-2 and TRBJ1-1; the D segment call TRBD1 is taken from the table without a DNA check. TRBV12-2 is noted as a pseudogene. The CDR3 sequence is 11 residues long. As DNA, the CDR3 is TGTGCAAGTCGCGTCAGGGTGAGGGCTTTCTTT. This translates into CASRVRVRAFF.

The chain uses TRBV4-3 and TRBJ2-2, with D possibly matching TRBD1 (5 bases). This CDR3 comprises 15 residues. The germline V gene has CDR1 LGHNA and CDR2 YSLEER. Trimming cost V 1 base and J 5 bases, with 11 bases left between them. CDR3 in amino acids: CASSQGGRVTGELFF. CDR3 nucleotide sequence: TGCGCCAGCAGCCAAGGGGGCAGGGTAACCGGGGAGCTGTTTTTT.

This clone occurred once. The CDR3 loop reads CASSILGDSRYYGYTF. The CDR3 region has the DNA TGTGCCAGTAGTATCCTAGGGGACAGTCGATACTATGGCTACACCTTC. The chain carries TRBV19 and TRBJ1-2; 7 bases align to TRBD1. The CDR3 spans 16 residues. CDR1 and CDR2 (germline): LNHDA, SQIVND (reference sequence). The ends lost 3 bases at V and 3 bases at J; junction bases unmatched: 10.

On this clone itself: A read error may account for a junction end that differs from germline. The chain has TRBV7-7 and TRBJ2-1; 7 positions match TRBD1. This CDR3 has 15 amino acids. Germline assignment: CDR1 SSHAT and CDR2 FNYEAQ (reference sequence). The CDR3 protein is CASSFRTGSPNEQFF. The CDR3 region has the DNA TGTGCTAGCAGCTTCAGGACAGGAAGCCCCAATGAGCAGTTCTTC.

This sequence joins TRBV7-9 and TRBJ2-1; TRBD2 agrees at 9 bases. The CDR3 is made up of 19 amino acids. Germline CDR1 SEHNR, CDR2 FQNEAQ (reference sequence). The V and J ends lost 1 base and 4 bases, in that order; junction bases with no gene match: 14. The CDR3 sequence is CASSLVGGGRGGTYNEQFF. DNA for the CDR3: TGTGCCAGCAGCTTAGTCGGAGGCGGGCGGGGGGGCACTTACAATGAGCAGTTCTTC.

This chain uses TRBV7-2 with TRBJ1-5; D perhaps matches TRBD1 (5 bases). This CDR3 spans 15 amino acids. V dropped 1 base and J dropped 7 bases, with 14 bases sitting between them. Germline V gives CDR1 SGHTA, CDR2 FQGNSA. The CDR3, as DNA: TGTGCCAGCAGCTTAGACGGGGCCGGTAGGCAGCCCCAGCATTTT. It yields the protein CASSLDGAGRQPQHF.

The CDR3 nucleotides are TGCGCCAGCAGCTTGGAACCCAACAGGGCAGGTGAGCAGTTCTTC. It specifies CASSLEPNRAGEQFF. The J gene is TRBJ2-1, the V gene TRBV5-1, with TRBD1 as a possible D gene (6 bases). Trimming pared 0 bases from V and 9 bases from J, leaving 16 bases between. Germline lookup yields CDR1 SGHRS and CDR2 YFSETQ. CDR3 length: 15 amino acids.